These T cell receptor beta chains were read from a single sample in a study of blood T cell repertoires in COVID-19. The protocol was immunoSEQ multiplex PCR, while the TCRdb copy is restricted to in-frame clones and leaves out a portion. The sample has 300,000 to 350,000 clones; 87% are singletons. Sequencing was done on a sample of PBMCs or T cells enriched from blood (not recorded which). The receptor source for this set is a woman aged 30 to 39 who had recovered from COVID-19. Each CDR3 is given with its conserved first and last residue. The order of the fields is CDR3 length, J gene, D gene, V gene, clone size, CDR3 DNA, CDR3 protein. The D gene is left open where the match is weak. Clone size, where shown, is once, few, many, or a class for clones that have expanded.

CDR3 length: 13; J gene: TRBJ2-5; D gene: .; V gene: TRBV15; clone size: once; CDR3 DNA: TGTGCCACCAGCAGAGATCATCAAGAGACCCAGTACTTC; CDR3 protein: CATSRDHQETQYF
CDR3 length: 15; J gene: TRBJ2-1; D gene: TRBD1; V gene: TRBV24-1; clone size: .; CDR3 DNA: TGTGCCACCAGTGATGGGACAGGGGGTAGCAATGAGCAGTTCTTC; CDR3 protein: CATSDGTGGSNEQFF
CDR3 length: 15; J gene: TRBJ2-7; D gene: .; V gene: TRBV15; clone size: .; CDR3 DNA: TGTGCCACCAGCAGAGAAACCGGCAGGACCTACGAGCAGTACTTC; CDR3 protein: CATSRETGRTYEQYF
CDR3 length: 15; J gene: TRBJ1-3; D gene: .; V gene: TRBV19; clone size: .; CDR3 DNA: TGTGCCAGTACCCCATCAGGAGGTTACGGAAACACCATATATTTT; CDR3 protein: CASTPSGGYGNTIYF
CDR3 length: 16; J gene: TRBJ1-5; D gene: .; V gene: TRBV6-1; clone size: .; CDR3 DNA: TGTGCCAGCAGTGAGGGGAGGGCGTATAGCAATCAGCCCCAGCATTTT; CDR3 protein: CASSEGRAYSNQPQHF
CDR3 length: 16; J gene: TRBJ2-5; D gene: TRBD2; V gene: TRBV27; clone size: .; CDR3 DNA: TGTGCCAGCAGTTTACCCGCGGGGGACCTCCAAGAGACCCAGTACTTC; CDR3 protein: CASSLPAGDLQETQYF
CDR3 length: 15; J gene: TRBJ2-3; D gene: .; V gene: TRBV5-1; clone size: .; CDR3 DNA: TGCGCCAGCAGCTTGGAGGCAGGAACCCTGGATACGCAGTATTTT; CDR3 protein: CASSLEAGTLDTQYF
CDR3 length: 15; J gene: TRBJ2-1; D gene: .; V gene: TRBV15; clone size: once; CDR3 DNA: TGTGCCACCAGCAGGACTAGTGTCTCCTACAATGAGCAGTTCTTC; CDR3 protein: CATSRTSVSYNEQFF
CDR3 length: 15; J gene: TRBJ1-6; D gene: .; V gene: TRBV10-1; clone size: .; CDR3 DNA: TGCGCCAGCAGTATCATTCCAAGGGGTTCTTCACCCCTCCACTTT; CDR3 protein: CASSIIPRGSSPLHF
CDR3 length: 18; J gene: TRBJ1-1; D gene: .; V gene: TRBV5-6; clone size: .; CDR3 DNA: TGTGCCAGCAGCTTGGAGTCCCTGACACCCGGAATCGGCACTGAAGCTTTCTTT; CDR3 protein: CASSLESLTPGIGTEAFF
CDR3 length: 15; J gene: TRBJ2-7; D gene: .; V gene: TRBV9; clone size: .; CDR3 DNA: TGTGCCAGCAGCGCCGAATCACTAGCTTACTACGAGCAGTACTTC; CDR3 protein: CASSAESLAYYEQYF
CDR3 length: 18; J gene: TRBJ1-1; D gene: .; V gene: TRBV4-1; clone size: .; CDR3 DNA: TGCGCCAGCAGCCAAGGGGCATTTAGGGGGTTCATGAACACTGAAGCTTTCTTT; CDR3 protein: CASSQGAFRGFMNTEAFF
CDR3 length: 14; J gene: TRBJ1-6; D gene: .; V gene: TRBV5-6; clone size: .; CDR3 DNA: TGTGCCAGCAGCTTTAGGGAGAAGATTTCACCCCTCCACTTT; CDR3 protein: CASSFREKISPLHF
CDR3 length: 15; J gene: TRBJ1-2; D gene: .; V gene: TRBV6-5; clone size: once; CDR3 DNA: TGTGCCAGCAGGAGGGACTTCCGCGGGGACTATGGCTACACCTTC; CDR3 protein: CASRRDFRGDYGYTF
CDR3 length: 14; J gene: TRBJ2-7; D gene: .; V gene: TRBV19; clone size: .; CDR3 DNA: TGTGCCAGTAGTATGGGCCCCGGGGTAGGCGAGCAGTACTTC; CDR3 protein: CASSMGPGVGEQYF
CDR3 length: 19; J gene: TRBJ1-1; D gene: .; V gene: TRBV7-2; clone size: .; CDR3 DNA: TGTGCCAGCAGCTTAGGCGTACAGGGTATGGGTTTGTTTAGGACTGAAGCTTTCTTT; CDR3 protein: CASSLGVQGMGLFRTEAFF
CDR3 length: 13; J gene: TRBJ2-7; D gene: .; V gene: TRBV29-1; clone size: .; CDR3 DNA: TGCAGCGTTGTGGACAGACAACTACGGGAGCAGTACTTC; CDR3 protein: CSVVDRQLREQYF
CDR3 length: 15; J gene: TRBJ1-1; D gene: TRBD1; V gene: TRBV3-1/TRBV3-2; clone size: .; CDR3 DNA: TGTGCCAGCATCCAAGGGGGACAGGGCCGAACTGAAGCTTTCTTT; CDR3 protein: CASIQGGQGRTEAFF
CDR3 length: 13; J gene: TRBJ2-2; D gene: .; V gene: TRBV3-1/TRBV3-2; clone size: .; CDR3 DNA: TGTGCCAGCAGCCTCGTAATCGCCGGGGAGCTGTTTTTT; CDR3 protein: CASSLVIAGELFF
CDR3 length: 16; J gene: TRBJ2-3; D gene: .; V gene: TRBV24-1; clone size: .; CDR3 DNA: TGTGCCACCAGTGATTTGCGGGGAGGTCGCACAGATACGCAGTATTTT; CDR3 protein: CATSDLRGGRTDTQYF
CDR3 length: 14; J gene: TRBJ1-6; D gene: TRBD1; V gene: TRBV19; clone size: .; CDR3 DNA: TGTGCCAGTAGTCCACAGGGGGGTAATTCACCCCTCCACTTT; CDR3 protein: CASSPQGGNSPLHF
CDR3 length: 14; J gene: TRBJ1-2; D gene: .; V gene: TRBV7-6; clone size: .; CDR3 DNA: TGTGCCAGCAGCTTAGATGGAGGGACCTATGGCTACACCTTC; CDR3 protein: CASSLDGGTYGYTF
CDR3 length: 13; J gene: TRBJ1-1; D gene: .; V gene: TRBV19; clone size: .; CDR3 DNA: TGTGCCAGTAGTATGGAGTCAGGGCCTGAAGCTTTCTTT; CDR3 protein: CASSMESGPEAFF
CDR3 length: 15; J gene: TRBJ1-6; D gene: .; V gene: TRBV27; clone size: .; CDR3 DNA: TGTGCCAGCTCCCTCGCGGGGTACGGGAATTCACCCCTCCACTTT; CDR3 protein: CASSLAGYGNSPLHF
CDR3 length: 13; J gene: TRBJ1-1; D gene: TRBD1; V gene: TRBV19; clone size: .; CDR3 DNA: TGTGCCAGTAGTATGAGCAGGGGGACCGAAGCTTTCTTT; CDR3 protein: CASSMSRGTEAFF
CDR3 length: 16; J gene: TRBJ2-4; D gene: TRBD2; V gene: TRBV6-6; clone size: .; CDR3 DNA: TGTGCCAGCAGTCGTCAATCTAGCGGGGGTAAAAACATTCAGTACTTC; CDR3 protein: CASSRQSSGGKNIQYF
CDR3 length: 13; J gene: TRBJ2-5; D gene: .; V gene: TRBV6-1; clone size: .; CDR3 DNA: TGTGCCAGCAGCACACAGGGCGGGGAGACCCAGTACTTC; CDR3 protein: CASSTQGGETQYF
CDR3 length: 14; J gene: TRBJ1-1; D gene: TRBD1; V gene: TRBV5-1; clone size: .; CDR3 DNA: TGCGCCAGCAGCGTCCAGGGGGTGAACACTGAAGCTTTCTTT; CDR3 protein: CASSVQGVNTEAFF
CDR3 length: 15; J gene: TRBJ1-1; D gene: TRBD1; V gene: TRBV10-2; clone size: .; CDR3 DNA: TGCGCCAGCAGCGATACAGGGGTCGGTGGCACTGAAGCTTTCTTT; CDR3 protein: CASSDTGVGGTEAFF
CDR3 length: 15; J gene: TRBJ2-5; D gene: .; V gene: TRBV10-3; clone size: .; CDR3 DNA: TGTGCCATCAGATTCGGTACAGGGAGTCAAGAGACCCAGTACTTC; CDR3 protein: CAIRFGTGSQETQYF
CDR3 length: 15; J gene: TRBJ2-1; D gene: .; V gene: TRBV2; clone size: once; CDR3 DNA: TGTGCCAGCAGGGACGGGACTCTCTCCTACAATGAGCAGTTCTTC; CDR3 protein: CASRDGTLSYNEQFF
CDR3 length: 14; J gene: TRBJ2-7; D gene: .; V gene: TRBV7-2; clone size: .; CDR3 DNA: TGTGCCAGCAGCTTAGGGAGGGGTGCCTACGAGCAGTACTTC; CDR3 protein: CASSLGRGAYEQYF
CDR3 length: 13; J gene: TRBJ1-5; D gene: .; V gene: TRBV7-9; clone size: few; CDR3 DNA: TGTGCCAGCAGCGATTTATCAGGGGAGCCCCAGCATTTT; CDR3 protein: CASSDLSGEPQHF
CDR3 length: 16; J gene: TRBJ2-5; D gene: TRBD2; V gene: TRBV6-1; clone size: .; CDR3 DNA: TGTGCCAGCAGTGGGATAGCGGGGGGCCAACAAGAGACCCAGTACTTC; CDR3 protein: CASSGIAGGQQETQYF
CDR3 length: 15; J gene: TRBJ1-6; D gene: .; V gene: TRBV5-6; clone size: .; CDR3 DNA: TGTGCCAGCAGCTTGGGACAGAACTATAATTCACCCCTCCACTTT; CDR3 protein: CASSLGQNYNSPLHF
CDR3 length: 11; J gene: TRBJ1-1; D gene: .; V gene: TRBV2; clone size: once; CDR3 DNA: TGTGCCAGCCCGGGGAGCACTGAAGCTTTCTTT; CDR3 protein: CASPGSTEAFF
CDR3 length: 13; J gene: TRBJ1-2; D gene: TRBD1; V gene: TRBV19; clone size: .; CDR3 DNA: TGTGCCGCCACTCGGGAGGGGGCGGCTGGCTACACCTTC; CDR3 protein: CAATREGAAGYTF
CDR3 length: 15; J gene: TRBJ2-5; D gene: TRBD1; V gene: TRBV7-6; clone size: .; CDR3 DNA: TGTGCCAGCAGCTCGAGACAGGGCTTGGAGGAGACCCAGTACTTC; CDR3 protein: CASSSRQGLEETQYF
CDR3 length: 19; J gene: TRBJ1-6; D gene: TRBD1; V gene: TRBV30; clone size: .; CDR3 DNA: TGTGCCTGGAGTGTAGGAATTAGGACAGGGAGCTCCTATAATTCACCCCTCCACTTT; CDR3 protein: CAWSVGIRTGSSYNSPLHF
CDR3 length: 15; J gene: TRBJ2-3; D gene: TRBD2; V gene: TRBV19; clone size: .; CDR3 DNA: TGTGCCAGTAGTATTAGCCGGGGGGGCCTGGATACGCAGTATTTT; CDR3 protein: CASSISRGGLDTQYF
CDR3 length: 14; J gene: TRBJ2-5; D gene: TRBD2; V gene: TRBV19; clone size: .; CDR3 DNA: TGTGCCAGTAGTACCCTAGCGGGCAAAGAGACCCAGTACTTC; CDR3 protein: CASSTLAGKETQYF
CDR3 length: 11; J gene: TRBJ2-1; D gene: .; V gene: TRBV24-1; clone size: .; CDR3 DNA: TGTGCCACCAGTGATTTGTCCGGGCAGTTCTTC; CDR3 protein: CATSDLSGQFF
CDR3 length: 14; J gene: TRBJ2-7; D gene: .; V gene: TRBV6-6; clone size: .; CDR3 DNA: TGTGCCACCAATCTAGCTGGGAGCTTCTACGAGCAGTACTTC; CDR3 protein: CATNLAGSFYEQYF
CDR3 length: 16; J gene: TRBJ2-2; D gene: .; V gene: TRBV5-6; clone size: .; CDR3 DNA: TGTGCCAGCCGCATGGGGCCTTTTACTAGCACCGGGGAGCTGTTTTTT; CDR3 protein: CASRMGPFTSTGELFF
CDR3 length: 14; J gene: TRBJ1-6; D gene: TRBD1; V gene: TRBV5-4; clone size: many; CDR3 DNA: TGTGCCAGCAGCCCGGGACAGACTCAGACACCCCTCCACTTT; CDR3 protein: CASSPGQTQTPLHF
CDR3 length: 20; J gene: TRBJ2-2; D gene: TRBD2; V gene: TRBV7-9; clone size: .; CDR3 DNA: TGTGCCAGCAGCAAAACGGGAGGTCAAATGGTCGAACGGAGGTCCGGGGAGCTGTTTTTT; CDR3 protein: CASSKTGGQMVERRSGELFF
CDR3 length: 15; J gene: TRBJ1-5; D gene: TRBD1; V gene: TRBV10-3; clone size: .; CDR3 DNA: TGTGCCATCAGTGGCTACAGGGGATTCGGTCAGCCCCAGCATTTT; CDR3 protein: CAISGYRGFGQPQHF
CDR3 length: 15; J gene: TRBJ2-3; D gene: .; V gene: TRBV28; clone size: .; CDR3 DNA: TGTGCCAGCAGAACTAGGTGGACTAGCACAGATACGCAGTATTTT; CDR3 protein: CASRTRWTSTDTQYF
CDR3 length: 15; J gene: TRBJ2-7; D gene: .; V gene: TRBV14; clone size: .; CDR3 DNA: TGTGCCAGCAGCCAAACGCAACGGTTCTCCTACGAGCAGTACTTC; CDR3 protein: CASSQTQRFSYEQYF
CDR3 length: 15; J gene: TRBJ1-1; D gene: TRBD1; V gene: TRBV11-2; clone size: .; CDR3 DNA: TGTGCCAGCAGCTTAAAGGGGGCGGGGCCCTATGAAGCTTTCTTT; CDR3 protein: CASSLKGAGPYEAFF
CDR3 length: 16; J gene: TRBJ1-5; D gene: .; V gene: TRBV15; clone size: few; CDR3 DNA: TGTGCCACCAGCAGAGATACCTGGGAGGGGTGGCAGCCCCAGCATTTT; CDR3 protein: CATSRDTWEGWQPQHF
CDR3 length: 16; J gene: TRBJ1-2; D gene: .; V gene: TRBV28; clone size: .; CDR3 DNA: TGTGCCAGCAGTTTGATGGCCGGGGGGGAAGGGTATGGCTACACCTTC; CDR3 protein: CASSLMAGGEGYGYTF
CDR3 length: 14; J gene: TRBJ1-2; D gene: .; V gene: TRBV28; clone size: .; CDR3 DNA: TGTGCCAGTGATACAGGGCCTCCTGTTTATGGCTACACCTTC; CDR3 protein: CASDTGPPVYGYTF